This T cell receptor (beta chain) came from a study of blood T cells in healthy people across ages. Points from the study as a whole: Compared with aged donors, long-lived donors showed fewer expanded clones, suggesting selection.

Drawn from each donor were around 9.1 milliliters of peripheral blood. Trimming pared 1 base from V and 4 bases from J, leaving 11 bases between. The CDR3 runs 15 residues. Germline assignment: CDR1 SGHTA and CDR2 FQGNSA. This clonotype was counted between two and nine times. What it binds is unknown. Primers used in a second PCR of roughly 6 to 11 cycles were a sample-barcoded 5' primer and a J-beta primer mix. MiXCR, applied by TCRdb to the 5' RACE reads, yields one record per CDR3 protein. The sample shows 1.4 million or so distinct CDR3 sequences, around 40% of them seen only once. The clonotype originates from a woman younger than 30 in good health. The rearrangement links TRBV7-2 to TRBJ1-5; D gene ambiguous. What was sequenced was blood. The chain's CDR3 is CASSLELIWNQPQHF. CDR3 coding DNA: TGTGCCAGCAGCTTAGAGCTGATATGGAATCAGCCCCAGCATTTT.